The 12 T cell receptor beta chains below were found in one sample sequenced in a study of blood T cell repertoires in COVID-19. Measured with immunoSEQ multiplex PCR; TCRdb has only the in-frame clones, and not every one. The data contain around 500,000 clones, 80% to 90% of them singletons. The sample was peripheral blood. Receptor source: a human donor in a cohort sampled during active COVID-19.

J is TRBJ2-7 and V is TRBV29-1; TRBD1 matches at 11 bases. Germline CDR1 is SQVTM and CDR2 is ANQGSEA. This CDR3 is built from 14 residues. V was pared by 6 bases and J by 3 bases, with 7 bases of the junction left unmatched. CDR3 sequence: CSVEMGTGGYEQYF. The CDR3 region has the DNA TGCAGCGTCGAAATGGGGACAGGGGGCTACGAGCAGTACTTC.

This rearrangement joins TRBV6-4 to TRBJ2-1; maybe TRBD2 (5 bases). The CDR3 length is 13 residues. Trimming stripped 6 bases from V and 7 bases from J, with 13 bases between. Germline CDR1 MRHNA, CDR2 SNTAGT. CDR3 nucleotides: TGTGCCAGCAGCACCTACGGCGGGAATGAGCAGTTCTTC. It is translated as CASSTYGGNEQFF.

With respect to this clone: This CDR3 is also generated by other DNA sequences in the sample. CDR3: CASSQGQGGYGYTF. CDR3 coding DNA: TGTGCCAGCAGCCAAGGCCAGGGTGGGTATGGCTACACCTTC. The rearrangement uses TRBV3-1 (or the pseudogene TRBV3-2) and TRBJ1-2; a possible D gene is TRBD1 (5 bases). The germline CDR1 and CDR2 sequences are LGHDT and YNNKEL (reference sequence). The V end was cut by 1 base, the J end by 5 bases, with 11 bases between. The CDR3 length is 14 residues.

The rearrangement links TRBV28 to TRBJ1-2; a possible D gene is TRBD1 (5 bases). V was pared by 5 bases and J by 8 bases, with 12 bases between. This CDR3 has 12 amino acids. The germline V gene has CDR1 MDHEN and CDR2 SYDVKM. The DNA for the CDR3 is TGTGCCAGCAGTCATTCGACAGAAGGCTACACCTTC. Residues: CASSHSTEGYTF.

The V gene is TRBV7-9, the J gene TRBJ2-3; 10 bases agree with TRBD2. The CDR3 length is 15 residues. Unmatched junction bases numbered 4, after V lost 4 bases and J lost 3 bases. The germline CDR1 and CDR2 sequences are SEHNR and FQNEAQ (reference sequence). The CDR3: CASSSLAGGTDTQYF. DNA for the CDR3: TGTGCCAGCAGCTCCTTAGCGGGAGGAACAGATACGCAGTATTTT.

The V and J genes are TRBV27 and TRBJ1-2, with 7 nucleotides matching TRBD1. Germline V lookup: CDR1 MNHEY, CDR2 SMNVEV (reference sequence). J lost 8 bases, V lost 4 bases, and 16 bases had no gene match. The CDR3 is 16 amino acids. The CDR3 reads CASSSNLRTGGIGYTF. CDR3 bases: TGTGCCAGCAGTTCAAACCTCCGGACAGGAGGGATCGGCTACACCTTC.

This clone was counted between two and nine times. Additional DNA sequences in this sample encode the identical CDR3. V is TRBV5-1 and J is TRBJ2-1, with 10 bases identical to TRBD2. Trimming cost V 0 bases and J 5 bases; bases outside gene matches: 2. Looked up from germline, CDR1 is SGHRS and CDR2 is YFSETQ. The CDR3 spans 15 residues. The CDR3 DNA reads TGCGCCAGCAGCTTGGAACTAGCGGGGAACAATGAGCAGTTCTTC. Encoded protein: CASSLELAGNNEQFF. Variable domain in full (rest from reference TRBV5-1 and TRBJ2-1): KAGVTQTPRYLIKTRGQQVTLSCSPISGHRSVSWYQQTPGQGLQFLFEYFSETQRNKGNFPGRFSGRQFSNSRSEMNVSTLELGDSALYLCASSLELAGNNEQFFGPGTRLTVL.

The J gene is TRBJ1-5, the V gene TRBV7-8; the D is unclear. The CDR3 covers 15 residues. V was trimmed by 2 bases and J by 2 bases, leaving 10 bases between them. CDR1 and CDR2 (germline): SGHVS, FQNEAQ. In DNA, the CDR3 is TGTGCCAGCAGCTTATTAACAGCGGGCAATCAGCCCCAGCATTTT. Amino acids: CASSLLTAGNQPQHF.

The CDR3 bases are TGTGCCAGCAGCTTAGGGGACAGTTTCAATCAGCCCCAGCATTTT. Translating it yields CASSLGDSFNQPQHF. The chain recombines TRBV7-8 with TRBJ1-5, with 7 nucleotides matching TRBD1. The CDR3 is 15 amino acids. Per the germline V gene, CDR1 is SGHVS and CDR2 is FQNEAQ. The J segment lost 3 bases and the V segment lost 1 base, leaving 3 bases of the junction unmatched. The entire variable domain, with the rest obtained from reference TRBV7-8 and TRBJ1-5, is as follows: GAGVSQSPRYKVAKRGQDVALRCDPISGHVSLFWYQQALGQGPEFLTYFQNEAQLDKSGLPSDRFFAERPEGSVSTLKIQRTQQEDSAVYLCASSLGDSFNQPQHFGDGTRLSIL.

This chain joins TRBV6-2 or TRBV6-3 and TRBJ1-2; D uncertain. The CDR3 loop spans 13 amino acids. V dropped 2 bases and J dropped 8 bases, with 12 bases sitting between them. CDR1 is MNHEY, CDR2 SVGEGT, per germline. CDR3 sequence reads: CASSYPLDGGYTF. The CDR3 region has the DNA TGTGCCAGCAGTTACCCTCTCGACGGGGGCTACACCTTC.

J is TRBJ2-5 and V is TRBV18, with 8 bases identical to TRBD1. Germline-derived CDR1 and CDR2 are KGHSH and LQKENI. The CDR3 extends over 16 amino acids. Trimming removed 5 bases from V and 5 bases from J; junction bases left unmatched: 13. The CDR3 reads CASSTRIQGDGETQYF. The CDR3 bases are TGTGCCAGCTCAACTCGGATACAGGGGGACGGGGAGACCCAGTACTTC.

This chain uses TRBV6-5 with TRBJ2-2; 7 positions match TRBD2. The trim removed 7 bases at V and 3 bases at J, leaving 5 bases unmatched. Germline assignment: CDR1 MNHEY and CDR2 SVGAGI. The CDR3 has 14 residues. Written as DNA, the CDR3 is TGTGCCAGCACCCACGGACTAGACACCGGGGAGCTGTTTTTT. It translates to CASTHGLDTGELFF.